One and the same sample provided the 17 T cell receptor beta chains below, sequenced in a study of human T cells and chemical hapten exposure. TCRdb passed the RACE reads through MiXCR, listing each CDR3 protein once. The sample yields around 190,000 distinct CDR3 sequences, 20% to 25% seen once. Noted time point: patch test 1, 2 weeks after DPC sensitization. Treatment defined: therapeutic diphenylcyclopropenone sensitization with weekly scalp DPC. The sequencing here drew on whole blood, taken in connection with sensitization to the hapten diphenylcyclopropenone (DPC). The receptors were sampled from a woman aged 45-59 years with alopecia areata. Some clones in this sample may be carry-over from other donors' samples.

This clonotype has a count of ten or more. The chain recombines TRBV6-6 with TRBJ2-3; no clear D. The CDR3 sequence is 11 residues long. The V end was cut by 6 bases, the J end by 2 bases, with 3 bases between. Germline values: CDR1 MNHNY, CDR2 SVGAGI (reference sequence). The CDR3 reads CASRNTDTQYF. In nucleotides, the CDR3 is TGTGCCAGCAGAAACACAGATACGCAGTATTTT.

This clonotype has a handful of counts. The gene calls are TRBV20-1 and TRBJ2-5, with D perhaps TRBD2 (5 bases). CDR1 is DFQATT and CDR2 is SNEGSKA in the germline V gene (reference sequence). CDR3 length: 14 residues. The V end lost 0 bases, the J end lost 7 bases, and 15 bases lay between the germline ends. In DNA form, the CDR3 reads TGCAGTGCTAGAGATCTGAGGCTAGCTAGGACCCAGTACTTC. Protein: CSARDLRLARTQYF.

The chain joins TRBV4-2 to TRBJ2-2; perhaps TRBD1 as D (6 bases). Germline values: CDR1 LGHNA, CDR2 YNFKEQ. The germline V and J ends were trimmed by 0 bases and 5 bases, with 10 bases remaining between them. CDR3 length: 15 amino acids. CDR3 residues: CASSQDQGQTGELFF. The CDR3 DNA follows: TGTGCCAGCAGCCAAGACCAGGGACAAACCGGGGAGCTGTTTTTT.

This rearrangement joins TRBV6-5 to TRBJ1-1, with 7 bases that match TRBD1. CDR1 MNHEY and CDR2 SVGAGI come from the germline V gene. This CDR3 region has 17 residues. The J segment lost 0 bases and the V segment lost 5 bases, leaving 12 bases of the junction unmatched. In DNA form, the CDR3 reads TGTGCCAGCAGTCATGGGCGACAGGGATCATTGAACACTGAAGCTTTCTTT. This sequence encodes CASSHGRQGSLNTEAFF.

The rearrangement uses TRBV5-1 and TRBJ2-7; D assignment may be TRBD1 or TRBD2 (5 bases each). The CDR3 runs to 15 residues. Germline-derived CDR1 and CDR2 are SGHRS and YFSETQ. The V end lost 6 bases, the J end lost 4 bases, and 20 bases lay between the germline ends. In DNA, the CDR3 is TGCGCCAGCACCGACCCTACAGGTGACTATTACGAGCAGTACTTC. This gives the protein CASTDPTGDYYEQYF.

The V gene is TRBV5-4, the J gene TRBJ2-5; 8 positions match TRBD1. CDR1 and CDR2 from the germline V gene are SGHNT and YYREEE (reference sequence). This CDR3 has 17 residues. V gave up 0 bases and J gave up 2 bases; unmatched junction bases: 9. This CDR3 is CASSLGNRGMGQETQYF. The CDR3 DNA is TGTGCCAGCAGCTTGGGCAACAGGGGGATGGGGCAAGAGACCCAGTACTTC.

J is TRBJ2-3 and V is TRBV5-1, with D perhaps matching TRBD1 (5 bases). CDR1 is SGHRS and CDR2 is YFSETQ in the germline V gene. The CDR3 spans 17 residues. V dropped 3 bases and J dropped 2 bases, with 19 bases sitting between them. Written as DNA, the CDR3 is TGCGCCAGCAGCTGGACAATGGGAAGGACAATCACAGATACGCAGTATTTT. It encodes CASSWTMGRTITDTQYF.

This clonotype was counted only a few times. The chain couples TRBV5-1 to TRBJ2-6, with D uncertain. Trimming pared 0 bases from V and 4 bases from J, leaving 11 bases between. Germline CDR1 and CDR2: SGHRS and YFSETQ. This CDR3 is built from 16 residues. The CDR3 bases are TGCGCCAGCAGCTTGGTTACGGTTCCGGGGGCCAACGTCCTGACTTTC. Translated: CASSLVTVPGANVLTF. The full variable domain, its missing parts supplied by reference TRBV5-1 and TRBJ2-6, is KAGVTQTPRYLIKTRGQQVTLSCSPISGHRSVSWYQQTPGQGLQFLFEYFSETQRNKGNFPGRFSGRQFSNSRSEMNVSTLELGDSALYLCASSLVTVPGANVLTFGAGSRLTVL.

The V and J genes are TRBV5-1 and TRBJ2-1; D could derive from TRBD1 or TRBD2 (7 bases each). CDR1 is SGHRS, CDR2 YFSETQ, per germline. V lost 1 base and J 2 bases, leaving 19 bases between the germline ends. The CDR3 sequence is 18 residues long. CDR3 sequence: CASSLTPRGGAAYNEQFF. The CDR3 nucleotides are TGCGCCAGCAGCTTGACGCCCAGGGGGGGGGCGGCCTACAATGAGCAGTTCTTC.

The rearrangement uses TRBV20-1 and TRBJ2-3, with 8 nucleotides matching TRBD2. CDR3 length equals 13 residues. Germline trimming cut 7 bases from V and 2 bases from J; bases unmatched to any gene: 5. Germline CDR1 DFQATT, CDR2 SNEGSKA (reference sequence). CDR3 in DNA: TGCAGTGTTACTAGCGGCTTCACAGATACGCAGTATTTT. Protein sequence: CSVTSGFTDTQYF.

The J gene is TRBJ2-7, the V gene TRBV5-1, with D possibly matching TRBD2 (5 bases). CDR3 length: 14 amino acids. Trimming cost V 4 bases and J 7 bases, with 18 bases left between them. Germline CDR1 is SGHRS and CDR2 is YFSETQ. CDR3 residues: CASSPSLLGREQYF. CDR3 in DNA: TGCGCCAGCAGCCCTTCGTTACTAGGTCGGGAGCAGTACTTC.

This clonotype was detected a few times. The gene calls are TRBV5-1 and TRBJ2-7; D is perhaps TRBD2 (7 bases). The germline V gene encodes CDR1 SGHRS and CDR2 YFSETQ. V dropped 4 bases and J dropped 7 bases, with 18 bases sitting between them. CDR3 length equals 14 residues. The CDR3 DNA reads TGCGCCAGCAGCCCGCTAGCGGCCCAGGGGGAGCAGTACTTC. Translation gives CASSPLAAQGEQYF.

This clonotype was seen more than once but under ten times. The chain has TRBV15 and TRBJ1-2, with no clear D. CDR1 is LNHNV and CDR2 is YYDKDF in the germline V gene (reference sequence). The CDR3 consists of 14 residues. Deletions cut 0 bases from V and 4 bases from J, with 9 bases between. CDR3 protein: CATSRDRRTYGYTF. The CDR3 nucleotides are TGTGCCACCAGCAGAGATCGCAGGACCTATGGCTACACCTTC.

A remark on this clonotype: An end of the junction does not agree with germline; a read error may underlie this. The rearrangement joins TRBV7-7 to TRBJ2-5; tentatively, D is TRBD1 or TRBD2 (5 bases each). Germline assignment: CDR1 SSHAT and CDR2 FNYEAQ (reference sequence). This CDR3 is built from 15 residues. CDR3 sequence (DNA): TGTGCTAGCAGCTTCCAAACGGGACCCCAAGAGACCCAGTACTTC. Its translation is CASSFQTGPQETQYF.

This clonotype was seen a few times. This sequence joins TRBV7-9 and TRBJ1-1; weak D call: TRBD1 (5 bases). The ends were cut back, 2 bases at V and 1 base at J, with 14 bases in the middle. The CDR3 has 16 residues. CDR1 SEHNR and CDR2 FQNEAQ come from the germline V gene (reference sequence). DNA for the CDR3: TGTGCCAGCAGCTTAAGTTTGGTGGGACGGAACACTGAAGCTTTCTTT. Amino acid sequence: CASSLSLVGRNTEAFF.

This clonotype was seen a few times. V gene TRBV20-1 combines with J gene TRBJ1-1; D is unclear. The V and J ends lost 5 bases and 6 bases respectively, with 7 bases between them. This CDR3 comprises 10 residues. Germline V gene lookup returns CDR1 DFQATT and CDR2 SNEGSKA (reference sequence). CDR3: CSAYPSEAFF. The CDR3 bases are TGCAGTGCTTACCCCTCTGAAGCTTTCTTT.

V gene TRBV6-5 combines with J gene TRBJ2-5, with D uncertain. Germline values: CDR1 MNHEY, CDR2 SVGAGI. The CDR3 contains 19 residues. V shed 1 base and J shed 3 bases, with 24 bases lying between them. As DNA, the CDR3 is TGTGCCAGCAGTTACTTAAAACACTTAACCCGCCCATCGAAAGAGACCCAGTACTTC. This sequence encodes CASSYLKHLTRPSKETQYF.